This is a list of T cell receptor beta chains from one sample in a study of radiation and T cells in renal cell carcinoma. Sequenced by immunoSEQ multiplex PCR; TCRdb stores in-frame clones only, minus some. The sample contains around 77,000 clones, less than 85% of which appear only once. The starting material was blood, obtained from a patient whose treatment included radiotherapy and nephrectomy. These receptors originate from a woman aged 55-75 years with renal cell carcinoma. Both conserved end residues are part of each CDR3. Fields, in order: clone size, D gene, V gene, J gene, CDR3 protein, CDR3 DNA. The D gene is left open where the match is weak. Size is omitted from some rows. Given values are once, few, many or a class for expanded clones.

>few|-|TRBV19|TRBJ1-5
CATEGDLSNQPQHF
TGTGCCACAGAAGGGGACCTTAGCAATCAGCCCCAGCATTTT
>-|-|TRBV27|TRBJ1-1
CASSTLTIGTTAFF
TGTGCCAGCAGTACCCTAACCATCGGGACAACAGCTTTCTTT
>-|-|TRBV4-1|TRBJ2-5
CASSHLDSKETQYF
TGCGCCAGCAGCCATCTGGACAGTAAAGAGACCCAGTACTTC
>-|-|TRBV4-1|TRBJ2-1
CASSQDTYGAQFF
TGCGCCAGCAGCCAAGATACCTACGGGGCACAGTTCTTC
>-|-|TRBV29-1|TRBJ2-1
CSVRGLESGDYNEQFF
TGCAGCGTCCGAGGACTTGAAAGTGGGGACTACAATGAGCAGTTCTTC
>-|-|TRBV5-4|TRBJ2-1
CASSLPLASNEQFF
TGTGCCAGCAGCTTGCCACTAGCATCCAATGAGCAGTTCTTC
>few|-|TRBV6-5|TRBJ1-5
CASSYAYNQPQHF
TGTGCCAGCAGTTACGCCTATAATCAGCCCCAGCATTTT
>-|-|TRBV5-6|TRBJ2-5
CASSTRTANQETQYF
TGTGCCAGCAGCACGAGGACGGCCAACCAAGAGACCCAGTACTTC
>-|-|TRBV30|TRBJ1-4
CAWSVQQGALFF
TGTGCCTGGAGTGTACAGCAGGGCGCACTGTTTTTT
>-|-|TRBV6-5|TRBJ2-7
CASSYKGSSYEQYF
TGTGCCAGCAGTTATAAGGGGAGCTCCTACGAGCAGTACTTC
>-|-|TRBV9|TRBJ1-1
CASSVSGGFGTEAFF
TGTGCCAGCAGCGTCTCCGGGGGTTTTGGCACTGAAGCTTTCTTT
>few|-|TRBV27|TRBJ2-7
CASSAGIAYEQYF
TGTGCCAGCAGTGCCGGGATTGCCTACGAGCAGTACTTC
>-|-|TRBV5-4|TRBJ1-3
CASSSAPVSGNTIYF
TGTGCCAGCAGCTCGGCACCGGTCTCTGGAAACACCATATATTTT
>once|TRBD2|TRBV5-4|TRBJ2-3
CASSPRLAGGTDTQYF
TGTGCCAGCAGCCCGAGACTAGCGGGAGGAACAGATACGCAGTATTTT
>-|-|TRBV30|TRBJ2-7
CAWTASPTYEQYF
TGTGCCTGGACGGCATCCCCGACCTACGAGCAGTACTTC
>medium-sized|-|TRBV19|TRBJ1-2
CASSIWYSASGGYTF
TGTGCCAGTAGTATCTGGTACAGCGCCTCCGGGGGCTACACCTTC
>once|-|TRBV20-1|TRBJ2-5
CSAEEETQYF
TGCAGTGCTGAAGAAGAGACCCAGTACTTC
>few|-|TRBV19|TRBJ2-5
CASGYPGQYQETQYF
TGTGCCAGTGGATACCCCGGACAGTACCAAGAGACCCAGTACTTC
>-|-|TRBV7-7|TRBJ2-5
CASSLSGEETQYF
TGTGCTAGCAGCTTGTCGGGAGAAGAGACCCAGTACTTC
>-|TRBD1|TRBV30|TRBJ1-5
CAWSGDRDQPQHF
TGTGCCTGGAGTGGGGACAGGGATCAGCCCCAGCATTTT
>-|TRBD1|TRBV2|TRBJ1-4
CASSEDRDPEKLFF
TGTGCCAGCAGCGAGGACAGGGACCCTGAAAAACTGTTTTTT
>-|-|TRBV27|TRBJ1-1
CANSFGTEAFF
TGTGCCAACAGTTTCGGGACTGAAGCTTTCTTT
>-|TRBD1|TRBV5-1|TRBJ1-2
CASSFINGRQGAYGYTF
TGCGCCAGCAGCTTCATTAATGGTCGACAGGGGGCCTATGGCTACACCTTC
>-|TRBD2|TRBV6-5|TRBJ2-1
CASSYAASGSYEQFF
TGTGCCAGCAGTTACGCGGCTAGCGGGAGCTATGAGCAGTTCTTC
>-|TRBD1|TRBV5-1|TRBJ1-2
CASSTRQGIGYTF
TGCGCCAGCAGCACCCGACAGGGTATTGGCTACACCTTC
>-|-|TRBV6-6|TRBJ2-3
CASSTASPSTDTQYF
TGTGCCAGCAGTACGGCCAGCCCAAGCACAGATACGCAGTATTTT
>once|-|TRBV5-6|TRBJ2-2
CASSLVTSGELFF
TGTGCCAGCAGCTTGGTAACTAGCGGGGAGCTGTTTTTT
>-|TRBD1|TRBV12-5|TRBJ1-1
CASGSTTGGHTEAFF
TGTGCTAGTGGTTCGACTACAGGGGGCCACACTGAAGCTTTCTTT
>few|-|TRBV5-6|TRBJ1-1
CASSLAHTMNTEAFF
TGTGCCAGCAGCTTGGCTCACACGATGAACACTGAAGCTTTCTTT
>-|-|TRBV14|TRBJ1-4
CASSLTGGNLFF
TGTGCCAGCAGCCTCACCGGGGGTAACCTGTTTTTT
>-|TRBD1|TRBV19|TRBJ2-7
CASSPFRQGTYEQYF
TGTGCCAGTAGTCCTTTTCGACAGGGGACATACGAGCAGTACTTC
>-|-|TRBV6-5|TRBJ1-5
CASSRSYNQPQHF
TGTGCCAGCAGCCGATCCTACAATCAGCCCCAGCATTTT
>-|-|TRBV10-3|TRBJ2-7
CAISEVGEAGLSYEQYF
TGTGCCATCAGTGAGGTGGGTGAGGCAGGACTCTCCTACGAGCAGTACTTC
>-|-|TRBV4-2|TRBJ1-4
CASSQERANEKLFF
TGTGCCAGCAGCCAAGAGAGGGCTAATGAAAAACTGTTTTTT
>-|TRBD1|TRBV27|TRBJ2-7
CASSLWWGQGELDEQYF
TGTGCCAGCAGTTTATGGTGGGGACAGGGGGAGTTGGACGAGCAGTACTTC
>-|-|TRBV27|TRBJ2-1
CASSLGGEPKQFF
TGTGCCAGCAGTTTAGGTGGTGAGCCAAAGCAGTTCTTC
>-|-|TRBV10-3|TRBJ2-7
CAISESEVYEQYF
TGTGCCATCAGTGAGTCGGAGGTTTACGAGCAGTACTTC
>few|-|TRBV27|TRBJ1-1
CASRARGRYLNTEAFF
TGTGCCAGCAGGGCTAGAGGGAGGTACTTGAACACTGAAGCTTTCTTT
>few|TRBD2|TRBV18|TRBJ2-1
CASSPPAGVHEQFF
TGTGCCAGCTCACCACCAGCGGGAGTGCATGAGCAGTTCTTC
>-|-|TRBV10-3|TRBJ2-1
CAISAEDEQFF
TGTGCCATCAGTGCGGAGGATGAGCAGTTCTTC